The entry that follows covers one TCR beta chain sequence. Its antigen is currently unknown. This record comes from a study of shared clonotypes between healthy human individuals. General study points: Naive subsets typically showed greater estimated richness than memory subsets.

The table came from immunoSEQ multiplex PCR; TCRdb's copy has only in-frame clones and leaves some out. This table holds 500,000 or so clones, about 96% found once. The CDR3 extends over 13 amino acids. CDR1 is GTSNPN and CDR2 is SVGIG in the germline V gene (reference sequence). Between the trimmed V and J ends, which lost 3 bases and 0 bases, there was a span of 9 bases. Material: naive CD4+ T cells sorted from blood. The subset: CD45RA+ positively selected. The source is a woman aged 25 to 45 in good health. This chain joins TRBV30 and TRBJ2-7, with no clear D. CDR3 coding DNA: TGTGCCTGGAGAGGATCTAACTCCTACGAGCAGTACTTC. As protein: CAWRGSNSYEQYF. The full variable domain, in which reference TRBV30 and TRBJ2-7 provide the parts outside the CDR3, is SQTIHQWPATLVQPVGSPLSLECTVEGTSNPNLYWYRQAAGRGLQLLFYSVGIGQISSEVPQNLSASRPQDRQFILSSKKLLLSDSGFYLCAWRGSNSYEQYFGPGTRLTVT.